These 27 T cell receptor beta chains originate from one sample sequenced in a study of regulatory T cells in long-lasting Graves disease. According to the study, TCR beta libraries were built with iRepertoire HTBI primers and CDR3-region Arm-PCR. MiXCR was run by TCRdb on the multiplex PCR reads, yielding one entry per CDR3 protein. This table has fewer than 400,000 distinct CDR3 sequences, 15% to 20% appearing once. As to time point: newly diagnosed GD, antithyroid drugs for less than 3 months. With RNA extracted from PBMCs as input, the TCR library was made. Specimen: peripheral blood mononuclear cells (PBMCs), collected at new diagnosis, from a patient treated with antithyroid drugs. All receptors come from a female donor with Graves disease.

About this clonotype itself: It may be a read error: a sequence one base away is much more abundant. The V and J genes are TRBV28 and TRBJ2-4, with D tentatively TRBD1 (5 bases). V lost 3 bases to trimming and J lost 13 bases, with 22 bases between them. This CDR3 spans 15 amino acids. Germline CDR1 MDHEN, CDR2 SYDVKM. The CDR3 DNA sequence: TGTGCCAGCAGTTTCAGGACATTGATCAACAATGAGCAGTACTTC. Translation: CASSFRTLINNEQYF.

The chain couples TRBV2 to TRBJ2-2; D might be TRBD1 (7 bases). V lost 11 bases to trimming and J lost 1 base, with 11 bases between them. This CDR3 contains 13 residues. Germline V CDR1 and CDR2: SNHLY, FYNNEI. CDR3 amino acids: CAAGGGNTGELFF. The CDR3 bases are TGTGCCGCAGGGGGAGGGAACACCGGGGAGCTGTTTTTT.

This clonotype was seen at least ten times. The V and J genes are TRBV7-9 and TRBJ2-1; 10 nucleotides match TRBD2. The trim removed 5 bases at V and 1 base at J, leaving 5 bases unmatched. Germline CDR1 is SEHNR and CDR2 is FQNEAQ (reference sequence). This CDR3 contains 16 residues. Here the CDR3 reads CASSPLLAGSYNEQFF. For the CDR3, the DNA is TGTGCCAGCAGCCCTTTACTAGCGGGATCCTACAATGAGCAGTTCTTC.

The table lists this clonotype with many counts. The gene calls are TRBV12-3 or TRBV12-4 and TRBJ1-2; D is undetermined. The CDR3 covers 15 residues. V lost 5 bases to trimming and J lost 8 bases, with 21 bases between them. The CDR3 region is CASSPLVSSSGGYTF. DNA of the CDR3: TGTGCCAGCAGTCCTCTTGTGTCGTCTAGCGGGGGCTACACCTTC.

The gene calls are TRBV12-3 or TRBV12-4 and TRBJ1-6, with 7 nucleotides matching TRBD1. The V and J ends lost 5 bases and 9 bases, in that order; junction bases with no gene match: 13. The CDR3 is 16 amino acids. CDR3 in amino acids: CASSRRQGSSGSPLHF. The DNA for the CDR3 is TGTGCCAGCAGTCGCCGACAGGGTTCATCGGGTTCACCCCTCCACTTT.

This clonotype was picked up many times. The DNA of the CDR3 is TGTGCCAGCAGACCGGGAGGGAGCTCCTACGAGCAGTACTTC. Amino acids: CASRPGGSSYEQYF. The J gene is TRBJ2-7, the V gene TRBV12-3 or TRBV12-4; 8 bases are a match to TRBD2. The V and J ends lost 6 bases and 0 bases, in that order; junction bases with no gene match: 4. This CDR3 contains 14 residues.

This clonotype came up many times. The rearrangement uses TRBV9 and TRBJ2-3; D possibly corresponds to TRBD2 (6 bases). The germline V and J ends were trimmed by 0 bases and 2 bases, with 13 bases remaining between them. This CDR3 region has 16 residues. Germline assignment: CDR1 SGDLS and CDR2 YYNGEE. CDR3 DNA: TGTGCCAGCAGCGTAGGTCGCGGGATGTTCACAGATACGCAGTATTTT. Translating it yields CASSVGRGMFTDTQYF.

This clonotype was seen many times. The rearrangement uses TRBV19 and TRBJ1-5, with D uncertain. Deletions cut 9 bases from V and 1 base from J, with 10 bases between. Germline-derived CDR1 and CDR2 are LNHDA and SQIVND (reference sequence). The CDR3 totals 13 residues. In nucleotides, the CDR3 is TGTGCCAGCAGTCGCCCAAGCAATCAGCCCCAGCATTTT. The encoded protein is CASSRPSNQPQHF.

This clonotype was detected many times. The V gene is TRBV6-1, the J gene TRBJ2-3; 7 bases are shared with TRBD2. Germline V gene data show CDR1 as MNHNS and CDR2 as SASEGT. J gave up 0 bases and V 8 bases, and 8 bases lay outside the gene matches. The CDR3 spans 15 residues. The CDR3: CASGRGGQSTDTQYF. The CDR3 DNA sequence: TGTGCCAGCGGGAGGGGCGGGCAAAGCACAGATACGCAGTATTTT.

V gene TRBV18 combines with J gene TRBJ1-4, with unresolved D. With 8 bases removed from V and 5 bases from J, the gap between germline ends came to 15 bases. Germline V lookup: CDR1 KGHSH, CDR2 LQKENI. The CDR3 sequence is 14 residues long. The CDR3 loop is CASTSSDGNEKLFF. CDR3 DNA sequence: TGTGCCAGCACGTCCTCGGACGGGAATGAAAAACTGTTTTTT.

J is TRBJ2-5 and V is TRBV20-1; 11 nucleotides align to TRBD1. J lost 4 bases, V lost 3 bases, and 13 bases had no gene match. The CDR3 runs to 17 residues. From germline, CDR1 is DFQATT and CDR2 SNEGSKA (reference sequence). The CDR3 coding sequence is TGCAGTGCTAGGGCAACCGGGACAGGGGGTTCAGGAGAGACCCAGTACTTC. It yields the protein CSARATGTGGSGETQYF.

This sequence joins TRBV11-2 and TRBJ2-1; 8 nucleotides line up with TRBD1. Germline V gene data show CDR1 as SGHAT and CDR2 as FQNNGV. V shed 3 bases, J shed 2 bases, and the junction held 6 bases outside the gene matches. The CDR3 runs to 16 residues. The CDR3 sequence is CASSFYRGVPYNEQFF. For the CDR3, the DNA is TGTGCCAGCAGCTTCTACAGGGGGGTTCCCTACAATGAGCAGTTCTTC.

In its sample, this clonotype was seen many times. V usage is TRBV11-3 and J usage is TRBJ1-6, with a possible D match to TRBD1 (5 bases). Germline assignment: CDR1 SGHNT and CDR2 YENEEA. The CDR3 is 12 amino acids. V was cut by 4 bases and J by 13 bases, with 11 bases left in between. The CDR3 nucleotides read TGTGCCAGCAGCTCGGGGCGATCCCCCCTCCACTTT. Encoded protein: CASSSGRSPLHF.

In its sample, this clonotype was seen many times. This chain connects TRBV7-2 to TRBJ2-5, with D uncertain. This CDR3 contains 13 residues. The V and J ends lost 1 base and 3 bases respectively, with 6 bases between them. CDR1 SGHTA and CDR2 FQGNSA come from the germline V gene. The CDR3 reads CASSLDPEETQYF. CDR3 bases: TGTGCCAGCAGCTTAGATCCCGAAGAGACCCAGTACTTC.

This clonotype was seen a handful of times. The chain has TRBV27 and TRBJ2-7; TRBD2 agrees at 10 bases. The ends lost 2 bases at V and 0 bases at J; junction bases unmatched: 7. CDR1 is MNHEY and CDR2 is SMNVEV in the germline V gene (reference sequence). The CDR3 runs to 17 residues. The CDR3 region is CASSLNPSGSNSYEQYF. For the CDR3, the DNA is TGTGCCAGCAGTTTAAATCCTAGCGGGAGCAACTCCTACGAGCAGTACTTC.

This clonotype was counted many times. The J gene is TRBJ2-2, the V gene TRBV3-1; unclear D gene. V lost 0 bases and J 5 bases, leaving 10 bases between the germline ends. Germline V gives CDR1 LGHDT, CDR2 YNNKEL (reference sequence). The CDR3 runs to 15 residues. The CDR3 nucleotides read TGTGCCAGCAGCCAAGATAGGGAAATGACCGGGGAGCTGTTTTTT. Its translation is CASSQDREMTGELFF.

This clonotype was observed at least ten times. The gene calls are TRBV2 and TRBJ2-4, with unresolved D. Germline V lookup: CDR1 SNHLY, CDR2 FYNNEI. The V gene lost 7 bases and the J gene lost 4 bases, with 11 bases spanning the gap. The CDR3 has 13 amino acids. In DNA, the CDR3 is TGTGCCAGCACCCTAGTTATGAAAAACATTCAGTACTTC. This sequence encodes CASTLVMKNIQYF.

CDR3 in amino acids: CSVVPAGERGKLFF. The CDR3 DNA reads as TGCAGCGTGGTACCGGCCGGGGAACGGGGGAAACTGTTTTTT. The chain has TRBV29-1 and TRBJ1-4; D is perhaps TRBD1 (5 bases). The V gene's germline CDR1 is SQVTM and CDR2 ANQGSEA. This CDR3 comprises 14 residues. V dropped 6 bases and J dropped 11 bases, with 22 bases sitting between them.

The chain uses TRBV9 and TRBJ1-5; 7 nucleotides align to TRBD1. The CDR3 spans 15 residues. CDR1 is SGDLS and CDR2 is YYNGEE in the germline V gene. Trimming took 3 bases from V and 1 from J; bases not matched to a gene: 4. The CDR3 protein is CASSGQGGSNQPQHF. The CDR3 region has the DNA TGTGCCAGCAGCGGACAGGGCGGGAGCAATCAGCCCCAGCATTTT. Variable domain in full (rest from reference TRBV9 and TRBJ1-5): DSGVTQTPKHLITATGQRVTLRCSPRSGDLSVYWYQQSLDQGLQFLIQYYNGEERAKGNILERFSAQQFPDLHSELNLSSLELGDSALYFCASSGQGGSNQPQHFGDGTRLSIL.

The CDR3 nucleotides read TGCAGCGTTGAAGAAGGGGCAGCGGAGACCCAGTACTTC. This translates into CSVEEGAAETQYF. The V and J genes are TRBV29-1 and TRBJ2-5, with TRBD1 as a possible D gene (5 bases). Trimming cost V 0 bases and J 5 bases, with 10 bases left between them. The CDR3 length is 13 residues. Per germline, CDR1 SQVTM and CDR2 ANQGSEA.

V is TRBV6-2 or TRBV6-3 and J is TRBJ2-5; 8 bases map to TRBD1. The CDR3 covers 17 residues. Per the germline V gene, CDR1 is MNHEY and CDR2 is SVGEGT. J was trimmed by 4 bases and V by 5 bases; bases with no gene match: 15. CDR3 residues: CASSRFRTGLDGETQYF. As DNA, the CDR3 is TGTGCCAGCAGTCGATTCAGGACAGGGCTAGACGGAGAGACCCAGTACTTC.

This clonotype has ten or more counts. The chain carries TRBV18 and TRBJ2-5; the match to TRBD2 covers 8 bases. J gave up 4 bases and V 6 bases, and 10 bases lay outside the gene matches. Germline V gene lookup returns CDR1 KGHSH and CDR2 LQKENI. This CDR3 contains 15 residues. DNA of the CDR3: TGTGCCAGCTCGCCCAAGCCGGGACTAGGAGAGACCCAGTACTTC. Its protein is CASSPKPGLGETQYF.

This clonotype was detected many times. CDR3 coding DNA: TGCAGCGTCCGGGAGGGGAGTGTTAATCAGCCCCAGCATTTT. Translated: CSVREGSVNQPQHF. V usage is TRBV29-1 and J usage is TRBJ1-5; D might be TRBD1 (5 bases). The CDR3 is 14 amino acids. CDR1 and CDR2 (germline): SQVTM, ANQGSEA. V dropped 6 bases and J dropped 4 bases, with 16 bases sitting between them.

This clonotype came up many times. The chain joins TRBV7-9 to TRBJ1-1; the D gene is possibly TRBD1 (6 bases). Looked up from germline, CDR1 is SEHNR and CDR2 is FQNEAQ (reference sequence). V shed 1 base and J shed 0 bases, with 15 bases lying between them. The CDR3 runs to 17 residues. The CDR3 coding sequence is TGTGCCAGCAGCTTAGGGGCTGGGGGGGGCGTGAACACTGAAGCTTTCTTT. As protein: CASSLGAGGGVNTEAFF.

Ten or more counts support this clonotype. This chain connects TRBV29-1 to TRBJ2-2; D may match TRBD1 or TRBD2 (6 bases each). The CDR3 has 14 residues. CDR1 is SQVTM, CDR2 ANQGSEA, per germline. V lost 7 bases and J lost 1, with 13 bases in between. The CDR3 protein is CSASEGGNTGELFF. The CDR3 bases are TGCAGCGCTTCAGAGGGGGGGAACACCGGGGAGCTGTTTTTT.

The sample holds a few counts of this clonotype. V is TRBV24-1 and J is TRBJ2-1; 8 nucleotides match TRBD1. The CDR3 consists of 15 residues. Per the germline V gene, CDR1 is KGHDR and CDR2 is SFDVKD. Germline trimming cut 4 bases from V and 4 bases from J; bases unmatched to any gene: 5. The CDR3: CATSEPGQVYNEQFF. CDR3 bases: TGTGCCACCAGTGAACCGGGACAGGTGTACAATGAGCAGTTCTTC.

The chain employs TRBV19 and TRBJ1-5; 10 bases are shared with TRBD1. Germline values: CDR1 LNHDA, CDR2 SQIVND (reference sequence). The CDR3 is 15 amino acids. Unmatched junction bases numbered 7, after V lost 5 bases and J lost 6 bases. CDR3 sequence (DNA): TGTGCCAGTAGTGGCCGGGACAGGGGCGGTCAGCCCCAGCATTTT. Amino acids: CASSGRDRGGQPQHF. Drawing the rest from reference TRBV19 and TRBJ1-5, the complete variable domain is DGGITQSPKYLFRKEGQNVTLSCEQNLNHDAMYWYRQDPGQGLRLIYYSQIVNDFQKGDIAEGYSVSREKKESFPLTVTSAQKNPTAFYLCASSGRDRGGQPQHFGDGTRLSIL.